This paragraph covers one T cell receptor (beta chain) sequence. Its antigen is still unknown. The data belong to a study of T cell responses to AZD1222 COVID-19 vaccine. Study-wide findings and caveats: There were repertoire samples only from the period after the peak T cell response. Baseline serostatus was positive in only a handful of AZD1222 recipients.

This CDR3 spans 13 amino acids. V was clipped by 6 bases and J by 4 bases; unmatched bases: 5. Germline CDR1 is LNHDA and CDR2 is SQIVND (reference sequence). Method: immunoSEQ multiplex PCR; TCRdb's copy keeps in-frame clones and lacks some. Among about 150,000 clones, around 89% were seen once, and the ten largest hold 5% to 5.5%. The TCR comes from an adult in good health. The chain employs TRBV19 and TRBJ1-1, with TRBD1 matching over 7 bases. Sample: peripheral blood, taken on day 0 of AZD1222 vaccination. The CDR3 DNA reads as TGTGCCAGTAGCCAAGACAGGGTCACTGAAGCTTTCTTT. This encodes CASSQDRVTEAFF.